What follows are 2 T cell receptor beta chains derived from one specimen sequenced in a study of blood T cell repertoires in COVID-19. TCRdb's copy holds only in-frame clones and misses some; the assay was immunoSEQ multiplex PCR. The table shows about 190,000 clones, with around 84% occurring only once. Sequencing was done on a sample of PBMCs or T cells enriched from blood (not recorded which). Receptors were obtained from a woman aged 25 to 39 who had recovered from COVID-19.

This chain joins TRBV30 and TRBJ1-5; 7 bases are a match to TRBD1. Trimming removed 4 bases from V and 7 bases from J; junction bases left unmatched: 7. The CDR3 length is 13 residues. Germline V gene sequence: CDR1 GTSNPN, CDR2 SVGIG (reference sequence). CDR3 DNA sequence: TGTGCCTGGACGACAGGGATAATGCAGCCCCAGCATTTT. Translating it yields CAWTTGIMQPQHF.

The gene calls are TRBV28 and TRBJ2-5; TRBD2 aligns across 13 bases. The length of the CDR3 is 14 residues. Germline loops: CDR1 MDHEN, CDR2 SYDVKM. V trimming: 8 bases; J trimming: 5 bases; junction bases outside the gene matches: 5. DNA of the CDR3: TGTGCCAGCGGAGGACTAGCGGGAGTTGAGACCCAGTACTTC. It specifies CASGGLAGVETQYF.